This paragraph covers one T cell receptor (beta chain) sequence. The antigen remains undetermined. The data were taken from a study of CXCR3-negative and CXCR3-positive naive CD8 T cells. Overall study context: Each library gave roughly 1.5 +/- 0.3 million of approximately 150 million TRB reads. Study-wide results and limits: Memory cells differed in TRBV-TRBJ usage, but naive CXCR3-negative and CXCR3-positive cells had similar usage. Diversity ran similarly high across both naive subsets but far lower in memory CD8+ cells. Freshly isolated PBMCs were used in most assays, given partial CXCR3 loss after freezing.

UMI-tagged TRB cDNA libraries were built via 5' RACE. TCRdb reprocessed the 5' RACE reads and keeps a single row for each CDR3 protein, giving no DNA. This table holds tens of thousands of distinct CDR3 sequences. The CDR3 spans 15 residues. Germline CDR1 DFQATT, CDR2 SNEGSKA (reference sequence). The sequence derives from a human donor in good health. Some clones in this sample may be carry-over from other donors' samples. The material sequenced was memory CD8+ T cells from blood. The chain links TRBV20-1 to TRBJ1-5. CDR3 sequence reads: CSARVLGHEEQPQHF.